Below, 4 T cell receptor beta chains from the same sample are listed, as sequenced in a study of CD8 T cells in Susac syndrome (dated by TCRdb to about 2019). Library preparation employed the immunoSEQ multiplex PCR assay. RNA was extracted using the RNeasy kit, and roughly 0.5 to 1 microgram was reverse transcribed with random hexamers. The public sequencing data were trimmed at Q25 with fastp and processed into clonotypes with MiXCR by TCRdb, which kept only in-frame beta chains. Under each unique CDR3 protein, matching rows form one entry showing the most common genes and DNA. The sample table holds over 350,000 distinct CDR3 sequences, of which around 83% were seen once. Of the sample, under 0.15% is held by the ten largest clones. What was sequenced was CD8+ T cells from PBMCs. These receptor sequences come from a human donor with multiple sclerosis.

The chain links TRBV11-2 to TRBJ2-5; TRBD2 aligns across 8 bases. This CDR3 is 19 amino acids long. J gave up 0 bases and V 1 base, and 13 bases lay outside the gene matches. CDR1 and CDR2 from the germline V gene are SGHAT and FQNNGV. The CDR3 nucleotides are TGTGCCAGCAGCTTAGTGTTCGTTAGGGCTAGCGGGTACCAAGAGACCCAGTACTTC. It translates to CASSLVFVRASGYQETQYF.

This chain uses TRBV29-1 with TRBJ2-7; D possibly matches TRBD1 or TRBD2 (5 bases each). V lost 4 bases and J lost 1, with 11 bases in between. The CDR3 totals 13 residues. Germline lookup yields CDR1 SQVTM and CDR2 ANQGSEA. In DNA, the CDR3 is TGCAGCGTTGGTGGGGGAACGTCCTACGAGCAGTACTTC. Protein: CSVGGGTSYEQYF.

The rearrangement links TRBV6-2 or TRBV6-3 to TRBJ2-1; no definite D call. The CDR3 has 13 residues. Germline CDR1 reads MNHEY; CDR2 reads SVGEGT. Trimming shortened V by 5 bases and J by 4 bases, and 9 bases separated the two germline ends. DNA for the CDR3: TGTGCCAGCAGTAACTTAGCTTACAATGAGCAGTTCTTC. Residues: CASSNLAYNEQFF.

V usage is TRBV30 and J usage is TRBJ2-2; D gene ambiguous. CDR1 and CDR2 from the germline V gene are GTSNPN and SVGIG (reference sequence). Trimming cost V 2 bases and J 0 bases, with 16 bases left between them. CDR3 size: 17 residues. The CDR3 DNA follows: TGTGCCTGGAGTCCCGTCGTTTGGACCGCGAACACCGGGGAGCTGTTTTTT. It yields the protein CAWSPVVWTANTGELFF.